This is a list of T cell receptor beta chains from one sample in a study of shared clonotypes between healthy human individuals. Only in-frame clones appear in the TCRdb table, and some are missing; sequencing was by immunoSEQ multiplex PCR. The sample records around 2.1 million clones, 85% to 95% being singletons. Sequencing was carried out using naive CD8+ T cells from PBMCs. These receptor sequences come from a man in his late teens or twenties in good health. Some clones in this sample may be carry-over from other donors' samples. Both conserved end residues are part of each CDR3. The D gene is left open where the match is weak. Expanded clones get a size class; other rows say once, few or many, or leave the size out.

j_gene: TRBJ2-7; abundance: .; d_gene: TRBD2; v_gene: TRBV5-6; CDR3aa: CASSLGTSGSLYEQYF; CDR3nt: TGTGCCAGCAGCCTCGGGACTAGCGGGAGTTTGTACGAGCAGTACTTC
j_gene: TRBJ2-2; abundance: .; d_gene: .; v_gene: TRBV28; CDR3aa: CASSLYRAARRTGELFF; CDR3nt: TGTGCCAGCAGTTTGTACCGCGCAGCCAGGAGGACCGGGGAGCTGTTTTTT
j_gene: TRBJ2-1; abundance: once; d_gene: TRBD1; v_gene: TRBV29-1; CDR3aa: CSVVGTGVYNEQFF; CDR3nt: TGCAGCGTTGTCGGGACAGGAGTATACAATGAGCAGTTCTTC
j_gene: TRBJ2-7; abundance: .; d_gene: TRBD2; v_gene: TRBV27; CDR3aa: CASSAGGEQYF; CDR3nt: TGTGCCAGCAGCGCGGGAGGCGAGCAGTACTTC
j_gene: TRBJ2-5; abundance: once; d_gene: .; v_gene: TRBV18; CDR3aa: CASSPPVSRQPFQETQYF; CDR3nt: TGTGCCAGCTCACCACCGGTCTCGAGACAGCCTTTCCAAGAGACCCAGTACTTC
j_gene: TRBJ1-1; abundance: .; d_gene: .; v_gene: TRBV4-2; CDR3aa: CASSQIGENTEAFF; CDR3nt: TGTGCCAGCAGCCAGATCGGAGAGAACACTGAAGCTTTCTTT
j_gene: TRBJ1-4; abundance: .; d_gene: .; v_gene: TRBV9; CDR3aa: CASSPGREKLFF; CDR3nt: TGTGCCAGCAGCCCTGGTAGGGAAAAACTGTTTTTT
j_gene: TRBJ2-1; abundance: .; d_gene: TRBD2; v_gene: TRBV2; CDR3aa: CASSEVEGLAGHNEQFF; CDR3nt: TGTGCCAGCAGTGAAGTAGAGGGACTAGCGGGGCACAATGAGCAGTTCTTC
j_gene: TRBJ2-2; abundance: once; d_gene: TRBD2; v_gene: TRBV27; CDR3aa: CASSPRLAGATGELFF; CDR3nt: TGTGCCAGCAGTCCGCGACTAGCGGGAGCCACCGGGGAGCTGTTTTTT
j_gene: TRBJ1-4; abundance: .; d_gene: TRBD1; v_gene: TRBV11-2; CDR3aa: CASSLWDRGATNEKLFF; CDR3nt: TGTGCCAGCAGCTTGTGGGACAGGGGTGCAACTAATGAAAAACTGTTTTTT
j_gene: TRBJ2-3; abundance: once; d_gene: .; v_gene: TRBV19; CDR3aa: CASSPRGAQTQYF; CDR3nt: TGTGCCAGTAGCCCGAGGGGCGCGCAAACGCAGTATTTT
j_gene: TRBJ2-7; abundance: .; d_gene: .; v_gene: TRBV20-1; CDR3aa: CSAITYYEQYF; CDR3nt: TGCAGTGCTATCACCTACTACGAGCAGTACTTC
j_gene: TRBJ2-7; abundance: .; d_gene: .; v_gene: TRBV6-6; CDR3aa: CASSYPPLGASYEQYF; CDR3nt: TGTGCCAGCAGTTACCCCCCGCTAGGGGCGTCCTACGAGCAGTACTTC
j_gene: TRBJ2-1; abundance: few; d_gene: .; v_gene: TRBV10-3; CDR3aa: CAIRPDDFPDNEQFF; CDR3nt: TGTGCCATCAGGCCTGACGACTTCCCGGACAATGAGCAGTTCTTC
j_gene: TRBJ1-4; abundance: .; d_gene: .; v_gene: TRBV6-6; CDR3aa: CASSFPRKGEKLFF; CDR3nt: TGTGCCAGCAGTTTCCCCCGAAAGGGGGAAAAACTGTTTTTT
j_gene: TRBJ2-2; abundance: .; d_gene: .; v_gene: TRBV5-4; CDR3aa: CASNMKTSNTGELFF; CDR3nt: TGTGCCAGCAACATGAAGACCAGTAACACCGGGGAGCTGTTTTTT